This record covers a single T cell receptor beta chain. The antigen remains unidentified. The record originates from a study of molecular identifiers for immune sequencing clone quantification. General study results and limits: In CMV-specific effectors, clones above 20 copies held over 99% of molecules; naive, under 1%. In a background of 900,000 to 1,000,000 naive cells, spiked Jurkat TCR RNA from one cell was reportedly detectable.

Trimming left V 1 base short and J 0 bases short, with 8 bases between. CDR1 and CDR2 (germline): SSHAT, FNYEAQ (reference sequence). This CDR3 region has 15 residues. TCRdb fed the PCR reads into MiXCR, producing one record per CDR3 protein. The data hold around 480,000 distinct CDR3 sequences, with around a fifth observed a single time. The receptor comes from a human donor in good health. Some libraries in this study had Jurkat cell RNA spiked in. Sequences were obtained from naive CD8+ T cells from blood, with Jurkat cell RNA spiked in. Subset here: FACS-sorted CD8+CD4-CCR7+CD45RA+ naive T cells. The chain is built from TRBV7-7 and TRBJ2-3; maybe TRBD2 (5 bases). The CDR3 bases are TGTGCCAGCAGCTTAGATACGGGGAGCACAGATACGCAGTATTTT. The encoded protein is CASSLDTGSTDTQYF.